Below, one T cell receptor beta chain is given with its context. Measured with immunoSEQ multiplex PCR; TCRdb has only the in-frame clones, and not every one. This table holds about 240,000 clones, roughly four fifths found once. This specimen belongs to a study of blood T cell repertoires in COVID-19. Across the study: In each case, the material was cDNA or gDNA derived from T cells, B-cell-depleted T cells, or PBMCs.

The CDR3 length is 15 residues. J gave up 9 bases and V 5 bases, and 7 bases lay outside the gene matches. Germline lookup yields CDR1 MNHEY and CDR2 SMNVEV (reference sequence). The V gene is TRBV27, the J gene TRBJ2-1; 13 bases match TRBD2. Material: peripheral blood. The TCR originated in a woman aged 80 or over with acute or convalescent COVID-19. DNA of the CDR3: TGTGCCAGCAGTCTACTAGCGGGGGGGCAAGGTGAGCAGTTCTTC. Amino acid sequence: CASSLLAGGQGEQFF.